Detailed here is one T cell receptor (beta chain). As yet, its antigen is unknown. The data are from a study of T cells in Graves' hyperthyroidism and ophthalmopathy. General study findings and limits: Stable hyperthyroidism was separated from ophthalmopathy by a model based on 13 V-J features.

RNA transcripts yielded amplified TCR beta CDR3 regions. The HTBI primer set was used in a first-round RT-PCR of the TCR CDR3. Each CDR3 protein is one row after TCRdb ran MiXCR on the multiplex PCR reads. The table has 660,000 or so distinct CDR3 sequences, approximately 42% seen once. The CDR3 sequence is 15 residues long. J lost 2 bases, V lost 5 bases, and 8 bases had no gene match. Germline CDR1 and CDR2: SEHNR and FQNEAQ (reference sequence). The receptor comes from an adult man with Graves' disease, either hyperthyroidism or ophthalmopathy (not recorded which). The sequencing input was peripheral blood or thyroid tissue (not recorded which). The rearrangement uses TRBV7-9 and TRBJ2-7, with TRBD1 matching over 8 bases. CDR3 sequence (DNA): TGTGCCAGCAGCGGAACCAACAGGGGGACCTACGAGCAGTACTTC. Translated: CASSGTNRGTYEQYF.